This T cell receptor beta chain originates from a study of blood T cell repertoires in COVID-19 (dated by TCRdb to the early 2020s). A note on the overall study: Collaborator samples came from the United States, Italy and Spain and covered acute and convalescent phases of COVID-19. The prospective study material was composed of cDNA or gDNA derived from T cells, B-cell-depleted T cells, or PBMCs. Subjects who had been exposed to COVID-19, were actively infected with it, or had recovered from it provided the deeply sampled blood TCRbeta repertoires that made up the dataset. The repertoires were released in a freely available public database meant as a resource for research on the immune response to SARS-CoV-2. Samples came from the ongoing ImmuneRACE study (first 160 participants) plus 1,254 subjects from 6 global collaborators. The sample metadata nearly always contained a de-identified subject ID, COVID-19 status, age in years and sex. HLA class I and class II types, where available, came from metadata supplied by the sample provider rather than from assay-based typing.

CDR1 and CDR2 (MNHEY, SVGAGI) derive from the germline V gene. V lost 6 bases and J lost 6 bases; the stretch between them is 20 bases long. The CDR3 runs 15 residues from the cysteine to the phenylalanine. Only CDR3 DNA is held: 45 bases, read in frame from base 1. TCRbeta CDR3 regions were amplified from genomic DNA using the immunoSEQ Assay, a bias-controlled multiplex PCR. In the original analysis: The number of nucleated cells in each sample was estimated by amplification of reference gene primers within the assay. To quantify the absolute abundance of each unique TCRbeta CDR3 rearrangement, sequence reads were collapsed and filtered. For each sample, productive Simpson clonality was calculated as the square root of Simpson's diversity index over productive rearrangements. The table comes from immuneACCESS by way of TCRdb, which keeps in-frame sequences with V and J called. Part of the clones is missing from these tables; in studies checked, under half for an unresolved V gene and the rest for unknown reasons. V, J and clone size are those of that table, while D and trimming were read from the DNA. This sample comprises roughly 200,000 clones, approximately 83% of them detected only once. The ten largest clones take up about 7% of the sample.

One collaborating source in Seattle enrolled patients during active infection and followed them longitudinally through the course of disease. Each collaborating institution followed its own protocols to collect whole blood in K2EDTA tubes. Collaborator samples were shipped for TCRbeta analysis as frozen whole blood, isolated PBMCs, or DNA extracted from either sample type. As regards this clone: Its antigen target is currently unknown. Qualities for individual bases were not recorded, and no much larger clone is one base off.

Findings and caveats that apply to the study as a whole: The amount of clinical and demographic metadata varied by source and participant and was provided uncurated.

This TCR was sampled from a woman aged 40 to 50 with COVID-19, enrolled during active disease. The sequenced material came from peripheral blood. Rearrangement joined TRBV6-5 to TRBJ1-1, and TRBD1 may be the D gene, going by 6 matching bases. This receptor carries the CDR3 CASSQQGRALSEAFF. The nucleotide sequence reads TGTGCCAGCAGCCAGCAGGGGCGCGCCCTCTCTGAAGCTTTCTTT.